This T cell receptor beta chain was obtained from a study of blood T cell repertoires in COVID-19. Study details: From the United States, Italy and Spain came samples of acute and convalescent COVID-19. T cells, B-cell-depleted T cells, or PBMCs provided the cDNA or gDNA that served as material.

V gave up 3 bases and J gave up 2 bases, with 14 bases separating them. The CDR3 runs 16 residues. Germline V gene sequence: CDR1 LGHDT, CDR2 YNNKEL (reference sequence). This clone was seen just once. Measured with immunoSEQ multiplex PCR; TCRdb has only the in-frame clones, and not every one. The sample lists about 71,000 clones; about nine tenths were seen once. The clonotype was recovered from a man under 40 with acute or convalescent COVID-19. Sequencing was performed on peripheral blood. The rearrangement joins TRBV3-1 (or the pseudogene TRBV3-2) to TRBJ1-5; D is unresolved. The CDR3 DNA follows: TGTGCCAGCAGCCAGCGGGGTACTGGGGGCAATCAGCCCCAGCATTTT. It is translated as CASSQRGTGGNQPQHF.